This T cell receptor (beta chain) is from a study of T cell repertoires in cytomegalovirus infection (dated by TCRdb to between 2017 and 2020). In the study overall: Recently identified HLA-C-restricted CMV epitopes, whose presentation resists viral immunomodulation, were targeted by peptide stimulations together with well-studied HLA-B-restricted epitopes. Because public TCR beta signatures pointed to carriage of CMV infection together with the matching HLA type, the HLA type of each donor mattered for the analysis. On the study overall, not on this receptor specifically: In both this cohort and an independent roughly 350-donor cohort, the cumulative frequency of public TCR beta family members distinguished carriers of CMV infection plus the relevant HLA type. In the ex vivo response, HLA-C-restricted CMV-specific TCR beta clonotypes were dominant, and in two of eight donors the single most frequent clonotype came from this HLA-C-restricted group.

The germline V gene encodes CDR1 LNHDA and CDR2 SQIVND (reference sequence). The V and J ends are trimmed by 1 base and 9 bases, leaving 16 bases between them. The CDR3, from cysteine to phenylalanine, totals 15 residues. Only CDR3 DNA remains: 45 bases, in frame from the first base. The meaning of the sample's treatment or condition label: in vitro stimulation with specific CMV peptide epitopes to enrich CMV-specific T cells. As to this clonotype: What this receptor recognizes is not known. No per-base quality is available; no much larger clone lies one base away.

TCRdb records Illumina HiSeq 1500 as the sequencer. TCRdb passed the public sequencing reads through fastp at Q25 and MiXCR, retaining productive beta sequences. Each CDR3 protein gets just one entry, which takes the most common genes and DNA from the rows behind it. Within this sample are about 830,000 distinct CDR3 sequences, with less than 35% of them counted one time only. The ten largest make up around 12% of the sample. The sequence joins TRBV19 to TRBJ2-1; matching of 7 bases hints at TRBD2 as the D gene. Sequenced here: cultured CD8+ T cells from PBMCs, sampled from culture after CMV antigen stimulation. This sequence was found in a human donor in good health (CMV status not recorded). Some clones in this sample may be carry-over from other donors' samples. This receptor has the CDR3 CASSIVGGARGEQFF. The DNA reads as follows: TGTGCCAGTAGTATAGTTGGGGGGGCCCGGGGTGAGCAGTTCTTC.